Listed below are T cell receptor beta chains from one sample, sequenced in a study of type 1 regulatory T cells. MiXCR, applied by TCRdb to the reads, yields one record per CDR3 protein. The profile shows 24,000 or so distinct CDR3 sequences, less than 60% of them singletons. Their target antigens are unknown. Sequencing was performed on cultured T cells, either the whole culture or a sorted T cell fraction (not recorded which). All receptors come from a human donor in good health. Both conserved end residues are part of each CDR3. D genes are given only for firm matches. Clone size is given for some rows only: seen once, a few or many times, or a class if the clone is expanded.

v_gene,j_gene,abundance,d_gene,CDR3nt,CDR3aa
TRBV28,TRBJ1-5,-,TRBD1,TGTGCCAGCAGTTCTCCGGGACTAGGGGGCCGGGGGGAGCCCCAGCATTTT,CASSSPGLGGRGEPQHF
TRBV11-3,TRBJ1-1,-,-,TGTGCCAGCAGCTCAACGGACAGTCTCGGACTGAACACTGAAGCTTTCTTT,CASSSTDSLGLNTEAFF
TRBV28,TRBJ2-7,-,-,TGTGCCAGCAGGCAGGCCGCCCATTCCTACGAGCAGTACTTC,CASRQAAHSYEQYF
TRBV12-3/TRBV12-4,TRBJ2-1,-,-,TGTGCCAGCAAAAGGGGGGGCGATGAGCAGTTCTTC,CASKRGGDEQFF
TRBV15,TRBJ1-1,-,-,TGTGCCACCAGCAGAAACCAGGGACTGAACACTGAAGCTTTCTTT,CATSRNQGLNTEAFF
TRBV12-3/TRBV12-4,TRBJ1-2,-,TRBD1,TGTGCCAGCAGTCCAGACAGGGGGCGCCTTGATGGCTACACCTTC,CASSPDRGRLDGYTF
TRBV12-3/TRBV12-4,TRBJ2-7,once,-,TGTGCCAGCAGTTACACAGTTAGGACCTACGAGCAGTACTTC,CASSYTVRTYEQYF
TRBV7-2,TRBJ1-1,-,TRBD1,TGTGCCAGCAGGGAGGTACAGGGGTTTACTGAAGCTTTCTTT,CASREVQGFTEAFF
TRBV25-1,TRBJ1-6,-,-,TGTGCCAGCAGTGAATACACAGGGAATAATTCACCCCTCCACTTT,CASSEYTGNNSPLHF
TRBV6-5,TRBJ1-2,-,-,TGTGCCAGCAGCCAGGGGAAGGGCTACACCTTC,CASSQGKGYTF
TRBV12-3/TRBV12-4,TRBJ2-7,medium-sized,-,TGTGCCAGCAGTTTACAGCTTTACTCCTACGAGCAGTACTTC,CASSLQLYSYEQYF
TRBV7-9,TRBJ2-1,medium-sized,TRBD2,TGTGCCAGCAGCTTAGAGGGCGGGGGGGCGTCGAGCTCCTACAATGAGCAGTTCTTC,CASSLEGGGASSSYNEQFF
TRBV3-1,TRBJ2-1,few,-,TGTGCCAGCAGCCTTCAGACCTACAATGAGCAGTTCTTC,CASSLQTYNEQFF
TRBV10-3,TRBJ1-5,medium-sized,-,TGTGCCATCAGTAACATCAGGGGTGAGGGCAATCAGCCCCAGCATTTT,CAISNIRGEGNQPQHF